This is a list of T cell receptor beta chains from one sample in a study of somatic mutations in cytotoxic T cells in rheumatoid arthritis. Produced via immunoSEQ multiplex PCR; TCRdb's table is partial and in-frame only. The sample lists about 29,000 clones; 70% to 90% were seen once. Material for sequencing was CD8+ T cells sorted from blood. The receptors come from an adult with rheumatoid arthritis. CDR3s include the opening cysteine and the closing phenylalanine or tryptophan. The order of the fields is V gene, D gene, J gene, clone size, CDR3 protein, CDR3 DNA. The D gene is left open where the match is weak. The listing skips clone size in some rows; elsewhere it reads once, few, many or a size class.

>TRBV7-9|-|TRBJ2-5|-
CASSYAPGDPSGTQYF
TGTGCCAGCAGTTATGCGCCCGGTGACCCATCGGGGACCCAGTACTTC
>TRBV7-8|TRBD2|TRBJ2-1|-
CASSSGGTSDYNEQFF
TGTGCCAGCAGCTCGGGAGGGACTAGCGACTACAATGAGCAGTTCTTC
>TRBV7-9|-|TRBJ2-1|-
CASSSTGGRNEQFF
TGTGCCAGCAGCTCGACCGGGGGCCGGAATGAGCAGTTCTTC
>TRBV5-1|-|TRBJ2-7|-
CASSLVPHEQYF
TGCGCCAGCAGCTTGGTTCCCCACGAGCAGTACTTC
>TRBV27|-|TRBJ2-7|-
CASSERQVSSYEQYF
TGTGCCAGCAGTGAGAGACAGGTTTCCTCCTACGAGCAGTACTTC
>TRBV11-3|TRBD2|TRBJ2-1|-
CASSGRDSGTPYNEQFF
TGTGCCAGCAGCGGCCGAGATAGCGGGACCCCCTACAATGAGCAGTTCTTC
>TRBV7-2|-|TRBJ1-4|-
CASSLVGNNEKLFF
TGTGCCAGCAGCTTAGTAGGGAACAATGAAAAACTGTTTTTT
>TRBV5-6|-|TRBJ2-7|-
CASSLLGTKGDEQYF
TGTGCCAGCAGCTTGCTCGGAACTAAAGGCGACGAGCAGTACTTC
>TRBV7-9|-|TRBJ2-2|-
CASAREGGTTGELFF
TGTGCCAGCGCCCGAGAGGGGGGGACCACCGGGGAGCTGTTTTTT
>TRBV5-1|-|TRBJ1-1|-
CASSVGQNTEAFF
TGCGCCAGCAGCGTGGGCCAGAACACTGAAGCTTTCTTT
>TRBV4-3|-|TRBJ1-5|-
CASSQDRFNQPQHF
TGCGCCAGCAGCCAGGACAGATTCAATCAGCCCCAGCATTTT
>TRBV30|-|TRBJ2-3|-
CAWSRGDGGTDTQYF
TGTGCCTGGAGTCGTGGGGATGGAGGCACAGATACGCAGTATTTT
>TRBV5-4|-|TRBJ2-1|-
CASSLYNEQFF
TGTGCCAGCAGCCTATACAATGAGCAGTTCTTC
>TRBV27|TRBD1|TRBJ1-4|-
CASTIFSGTGARTNEKLFF
TGTGCCAGCACCATATTTAGTGGGACAGGGGCAAGAACTAATGAAAAACTGTTTTTT
>TRBV18|TRBD1|TRBJ2-1|-
CASSHTGGTYNEQFF
TGTGCCAGCTCACATACAGGGGGGACCTACAATGAGCAGTTCTTC
>TRBV4-3|TRBD2|TRBJ2-7|-
CASSPRLAAYEQYF
TGCGCCAGCAGCCCAAGACTAGCGGCCTACGAGCAGTACTTC
>TRBV27|-|TRBJ2-7|few
CASSPDSFSYEQYF
TGTGCCAGCAGTCCGGACAGTTTCTCCTACGAGCAGTACTTC
>TRBV7-3|TRBD2|TRBJ2-1|once
CASSLTGGFNNEQFF
TGTGCCAGCAGCTTAACGGGGGGGTTTAACAATGAGCAGTTCTTC
>TRBV7-2|-|TRBJ2-1|-
CASGSSDYYNEQFF
TGTGCCAGCGGCTCATCAGACTACTACAATGAGCAGTTCTTC
>TRBV2|-|TRBJ2-1|-
CASSGPLAGHDNEQFF
TGTGCCAGCAGTGGGCCCTTGGCGGGACACGACAATGAGCAGTTCTTC
>TRBV7-9|TRBD2|TRBJ2-5|-
CASSLTAGGLETQYF
TGTGCCAGCAGCTTAACAGCGGGAGGGTTGGAGACCCAGTACTTC
>TRBV19|-|TRBJ1-5|-
CASNLGVSNQPQHF
TGTGCCAGTAATTTAGGGGTTAGCAATCAGCCCCAGCATTTT
>TRBV27|-|TRBJ1-5|-
CASSLSGGNQPQHF
TGTGCCAGCAGTTTATCAGGGGGGAATCAGCCCCAGCATTTT
>TRBV5-1|-|TRBJ2-7|-
CASSLDALTLTLSTYEQYF
TGCGCCAGCAGCTTGGACGCGTTGACCCTGACGCTGTCAACCTACGAGCAGTACTTC
>TRBV7-6|TRBD1|TRBJ1-6|-
CASSNPGTGIGSPLHF
TGTGCCAGCAGCAACCCCGGGACAGGGATAGGTTCACCCCTCCACTTT
>TRBV7-6|-|TRBJ1-3|-
CASSSGDLSGNTIYF
TGTGCCAGCAGTAGTGGGGATCTCTCTGGAAACACCATATATTTT
>TRBV29-1|TRBD1|TRBJ1-5|-
CSVAGDGQGQPQHF
TGCAGCGTTGCGGGGGATGGACAGGGTCAGCCCCAGCATTTT
>TRBV7-9|-|TRBJ1-5|-
CASGGEDQPQHF
TGTGCCAGCGGGGGGGAAGACCAGCCCCAGCATTTT
>TRBV9|-|TRBJ2-3|-
CASSVGSGAEADTQYF
TGTGCCAGCAGCGTAGGGTCGGGGGCGGAGGCAGATACGCAGTATTTT
>TRBV29-1|-|TRBJ1-4|-
CSAWAGINEKLFF
TGCAGCGCCTGGGCGGGTATTAATGAAAAACTGTTTTTT
>TRBV30|-|TRBJ2-7|-
CAWSLGQAYEQYF
TGTGCCTGGAGTTTAGGACAAGCCTACGAGCAGTACTTC
>TRBV6-1|-|TRBJ1-2|-
CASSEDGVVGDPEYGYTF
TGTGCCAGCAGTGAAGATGGAGTTGTGGGAGACCCCGAGTATGGCTACACCTTC
>TRBV7-3|TRBD1|TRBJ1-2|once
CASSLYPGQGPSFEGYTF
TGTGCCAGCAGCTTATACCCCGGACAGGGTCCCTCGTTTGAGGGCTACACCTTC
>TRBV6-1|-|TRBJ2-7|-
CASSLGGRGSYEQYF
TGTGCCAGCAGCCTAGGGGGGAGGGGGTCCTACGAGCAGTACTTC
>TRBV7-6|-|TRBJ1-2|-
CASSSSDSMNYGYTF
TGTGCCAGCAGCAGTTCGGACAGTATGAACTATGGCTACACCTTC
>TRBV7-3|TRBD2|TRBJ2-1|-
CASSLLAGGPYNEQFF
TGTGCCAGCAGCTTATTAGCGGGAGGGCCCTACAATGAGCAGTTCTTC
>TRBV19|-|TRBJ1-2|-
CASHPGLLYGYTF
TGTGCCAGCCACCCGGGACTGCTATATGGCTACACCTTC
>TRBV10-3|TRBD1|TRBJ2-7|once
CAISEMTGEKEEQYF
TGTGCCATCAGTGAGATGACAGGGGAAAAGGAAGAGCAGTACTTC
>TRBV27|-|TRBJ2-7|-
CASSQQLGYVYEQYF
TGTGCCAGCAGTCAGCAACTAGGGTACGTCTACGAGCAGTACTTC
>TRBV14|-|TRBJ2-7|-
CASSQGTHSLYEQYF
TGTGCCAGCAGCCAGGGGACTCACAGTCTCTACGAGCAGTACTTC
>TRBV10-3|TRBD1|TRBJ1-2|few
CAISETGAPLDGYTF
TGTGCCATCAGTGAAACAGGGGCCCCGCTAGATGGCTACACCTTC
>TRBV14|-|TRBJ1-2|once
CASSEGFHYGYTF
TGTGCCAGCAGCGAGGGATTTCACTATGGCTACACCTTC
>TRBV9|-|TRBJ1-5|-
CASSATGRAGAQPQHF
TGTGCCAGCAGCGCAACGGGACGGGCCGGGGCACAGCCCCAGCATTTT
>TRBV2|TRBD1|TRBJ1-1|-
CARGPQTGEGWNTEAFF
TGTGCCAGGGGTCCTCAAACAGGGGAAGGGTGGAACACTGAAGCTTTCTTT
>TRBV6-5|-|TRBJ1-5|-
CASSSGLDQPQHF
TGTGCCAGCAGTTCAGGATTGGATCAGCCCCAGCATTTT
>TRBV7-2|-|TRBJ2-7|-
CASSPNLPGMTYEQYF
TGTGCCAGCAGCCCGAACTTACCGGGGATGACCTACGAGCAGTACTTC